This paragraph covers one TCR beta chain sequence. The specificity of this receptor is unknown. Base-call qualities are not available, and no considerably larger clone is one nucleotide away. This entry comes from a study of blood T cell repertoires in COVID-19 (dated by TCRdb to the early 2020s). Regarding the complete study: The collaborator samples originated in the United States, Italy and Spain and spanned the acute and convalescent phases of COVID-19. The material from the prospective study consisted of cDNA or gDNA derived from T cells, B-cell-depleted T cells, or PBMCs. Deeply sampled blood TCRbeta repertoires from subjects exposed to, actively infected with, or recovered from COVID-19 were included in the dataset. A freely available public database, intended as a resource for researchers studying the immune response to SARS-CoV-2, is where the repertoires were released. Samples came from the ongoing ImmuneRACE study (first 160 participants) plus 1,254 subjects from 6 global collaborators. Nearly every sample came with metadata listing a de-identified subject ID, COVID-19 status, age in years and sex. HLA class I and class II types, where available, came from metadata supplied by the sample provider rather than from assay-based typing.

Each collaborating institution followed its own protocols to collect whole blood in K2EDTA tubes. Collaborator samples were shipped for TCRbeta analysis as frozen whole blood, isolated PBMCs, or DNA extracted from either sample type. For this chain, trimming is 6 bases at the V end and 6 bases at the J end, and the number of junction bases without a gene match is 9. From cysteine to phenylalanine, the CDR3 is 15 amino acids long. Here the CDR3 DNA is all that survives: 45 bases in frame from base 1. Per the germline V gene, SNHLY is the CDR1 and FYNNEI is the CDR2. TCRbeta CDR3 regions were amplified from genomic DNA by means of the immunoSEQ Assay, a bias-controlled multiplex PCR. Per the source publication's procedure: Within the assay, amplification of reference gene primers was used to estimate how many nucleated cells each sample contained. Sequence reads were collapsed and filtered to measure the absolute abundance of every unique TCRbeta CDR3 rearrangement. Productive Simpson clonality was computed per sample as the square root of Simpson's diversity index over productive rearrangements. TCRdb retrieved this table from immuneACCESS and kept in-frame rearrangements only. Not all clones are present; in checked studies, unresolved V genes account for under half, and no reason is known for the remainder. V and J calls plus clone size are reproduced from that table; the DNA served to infer D and trimming. In this sample the table shows 65,000 to 80,000 clones, 82% of which occur a single time. The ten largest clones capture under 35% of the sample.

Results the study describes overall, beyond this receptor: How much clinical and demographic metadata was included differed by source and by participant, and the metadata was provided uncurated.

This chain joins TRBV2 to TRBJ1-4, and TRBD1 aligns with 8 junction nucleotides. The sample taken for sequencing was peripheral blood. This receptor was obtained from a human donor in a cohort sampled during active COVID-19. For the CDR3, the sequence is CASRSPGGNDEKLFF. The DNA reads TGTGCCAGCAGAAGTCCAGGGGGCAACGATGAAAAACTGTTTTTT.